The entry below gives a single TCR beta chain sequence along with its context. What it binds is not known. These data originate in a study of tumor and adjacent non-tumor tissue in lung cancer. On the study more broadly: There were about twelve adenocarcinoma, 2 squamous cell carcinoma and 1 small cell lung cancer cases. Samples averaged approximately 4.2 million productive TCRbeta reads each.

The CDR3 length is 15 residues. V lost 9 bases and J lost 1, with 19 bases in between. Germline V gives CDR1 SGHNT, CDR2 YYREEE (reference sequence). Three rounds of nested PCR, following a modified ARM-PCR protocol, produced the TCRbeta library. TCRdb passed the multiplex PCR reads through MiXCR, listing each CDR3 protein once. The sample shows 70,000 to 90,000 distinct CDR3 sequences, 65% to 85% of them seen only once. This sample's RNA came from whole unsorted tissue. More than 3 cm separated this lung sample from the edge of the tumor. Findings of the study overall: Tumor repertoires had a smaller top 100 clone share than normal lung.

This receptor was obtained from a man aged 55 to 70 with non-small cell lung cancer. The rearrangement joins TRBV5-4 to TRBJ1-1, with D perhaps TRBD1 (5 bases). The specimen sequenced was distant non-tumor lung tissue. CDR3 sequence reads: CANSPDGGRNTEAFF. Written as DNA, the CDR3 is TGTGCCAACAGTCCTGATGGGGGGAGGAACACTGAAGCTTTCTTT.